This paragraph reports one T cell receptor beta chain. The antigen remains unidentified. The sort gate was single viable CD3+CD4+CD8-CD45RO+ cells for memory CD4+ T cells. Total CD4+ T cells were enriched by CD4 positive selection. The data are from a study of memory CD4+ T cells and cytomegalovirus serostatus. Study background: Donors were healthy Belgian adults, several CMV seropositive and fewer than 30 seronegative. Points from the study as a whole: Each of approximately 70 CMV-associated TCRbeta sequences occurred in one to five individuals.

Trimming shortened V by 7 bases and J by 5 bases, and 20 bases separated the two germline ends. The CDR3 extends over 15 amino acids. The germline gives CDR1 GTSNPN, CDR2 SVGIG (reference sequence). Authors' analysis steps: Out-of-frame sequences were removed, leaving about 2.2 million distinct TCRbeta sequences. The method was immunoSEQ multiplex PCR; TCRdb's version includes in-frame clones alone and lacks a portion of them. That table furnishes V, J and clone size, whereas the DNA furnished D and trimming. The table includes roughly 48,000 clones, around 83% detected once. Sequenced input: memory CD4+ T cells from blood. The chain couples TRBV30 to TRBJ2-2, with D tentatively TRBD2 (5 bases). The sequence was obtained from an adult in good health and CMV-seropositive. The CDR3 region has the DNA TGTGCCTCTCCAAGAGGGCTCGTTCTTACCGGGGAGCTGTTTTTT. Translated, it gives CASPRGLVLTGELFF.